This T cell receptor (beta chain) derives from a study of T cell responses to AZD1222 COVID-19 vaccine. TCRdb's table, derived via immunoSEQ multiplex PCR, lists solely in-frame clones and lacks some. This sample has around 130,000 clones; about 93% occur once, and the top ten carry 4% to 5%. J was trimmed by 3 bases and V by 0 bases; bases with no gene match: 5. The CDR3 is made up of 15 amino acids. Germline CDR1 reads MNHEY; CDR2 reads SVGAGI. The clonotype comes from an adult who received the MenACWY meningococcal vaccine as a control. J is TRBJ2-7 and V is TRBV6-5, with TRBD2 identical over 7 bases. The specimen comprised peripheral blood, sampled 28 days after the second dose of the MenACWY control vaccine. The CDR3 is CASSYSGTSVYEQYF. In DNA form, the CDR3 reads TGTGCCAGCAGTTACTCCGGCACTAGCGTCTACGAGCAGTACTTC.